Listed below are T cell receptor beta chains from one sample, sequenced in a study of blood T cell repertoires in COVID-19. The method was immunoSEQ multiplex PCR; TCRdb's version includes in-frame clones alone and lacks a portion of them. The data contain approximately 340,000 clones, about nine tenths of them singletons. The sequenced sample was PBMCs or T cells enriched from blood (not recorded which). The receptors stem from a woman between 40 and 50 years old who had been exposed to COVID-19. CDR3s include the opening cysteine and the closing phenylalanine or tryptophan. A D gene is named only where the DNA matches it firmly. Some rows mark clone size as missing; the rest say once, few, many or name a class of expanded clone.

>TRBJ2-3|TRBV3-1/TRBV3-2|TRBD2|-
TGTGCCAGCAAGCACGGCGGGAGAGGGAGCACAGATACGCAGTATTTT
CASKHGGRGSTDTQYF
>TRBJ1-1|TRBV15|-|-
TGTGCCACCAGCAGAGGGGCGACTGAAGCTTTCTTT
CATSRGATEAFF
>TRBJ1-2|TRBV15|-|-
TGTGCCACCAGCAGAGATCTGTCGGGCTACACCTTC
CATSRDLSGYTF
>TRBJ1-5|TRBV19|TRBD1|-
TGTGCCAGTAGAAATCCGGGACAGGGATACGGTCAGCCCCAGCATTTT
CASRNPGQGYGQPQHF
>TRBJ1-2|TRBV12-3/TRBV12-4|-|-
TGTGCCAGCAGTTCTCCCGTTGGCTACACCTTC
CASSSPVGYTF
>TRBJ1-2|TRBV29-1|-|-
TGCAGCGTTGAGGGGAGGGAGAGCTACACCTTC
CSVEGRESYTF
>TRBJ1-1|TRBV5-1|-|-
TGCGCCAGCAGCTTGGTGGAGGGAATGAACACTGAAGCTTTCTTT
CASSLVEGMNTEAFF
>TRBJ2-5|TRBV7-2|-|-
TGTGCCAGCAGCTTAGTTTTGAGCACCCAGTACTTC
CASSLVLSTQYF
>TRBJ1-4|TRBV27|TRBD1|-
TGTGCCAGCGCCAACAGGGGTTCAGGTGAAAAACTGTTTTTT
CASANRGSGEKLFF
>TRBJ1-4|TRBV7-9|TRBD1|-
TGTGCCAGCAGCCCTCGACAGGGGGAGGGTGAAAAACTGTTTTTT
CASSPRQGEGEKLFF
>TRBJ1-2|TRBV9|-|-
TGTGCCAGCAGCGTAGCTGCACTGAACTATGGCTACACCTTC
CASSVAALNYGYTF
>TRBJ1-1|TRBV7-2|-|once
TGTGCCAGCAGCCTAGACGGACAGCCTAACACTGAAGCTTTCTTT
CASSLDGQPNTEAFF
>TRBJ1-1|TRBV6-5|-|-
TGTGCCAGCAGTCCATCGACCGGGAAGAACACTGAAGCTTTCTTT
CASSPSTGKNTEAFF
>TRBJ1-1|TRBV30|TRBD1|-
TGTGCCTGGACTGGGACAGTTGAAGCTTTCTTT
CAWTGTVEAFF
>TRBJ2-7|TRBV5-1|TRBD1|-
TGCGCCAGCAGCCCAGGACAGGGGTTTGAGCAGTACTTC
CASSPGQGFEQYF
>TRBJ1-2|TRBV19|TRBD1|-
TGTGCCAGTAGTATGGAGGGGGCGAGGGGCTACACCTTC
CASSMEGARGYTF
>TRBJ1-3|TRBV5-1|-|-
TGCGCCAGCAGCTTGCCGAGGGCCGCTGGAAACACCATATATTTT
CASSLPRAAGNTIYF
>TRBJ1-6|TRBV12-3/TRBV12-4|TRBD1|-
TGTGCCAGCAGTTTGGGGGGACAGTCAGGCCTCCACTTT
CASSLGGQSGLHF
>TRBJ1-1|TRBV6-5|TRBD1|-
TGTGCCAGCAGTCCGAGGACAGGGCAGAACACTGAAGCTTTCTTT
CASSPRTGQNTEAFF
>TRBJ2-3|TRBV9|TRBD2|-
TGTGCCAGCAGCTTCTCTAGCGGGAGGGTCACAGATACGCAGTATTTT
CASSFSSGRVTDTQYF
>TRBJ2-7|TRBV19|TRBD1|-
TGTGCCAGTAGATACGGACAGGGCTTCTACGAGCAGTACTTC
CASRYGQGFYEQYF
>TRBJ2-1|TRBV30|-|-
TGTGCCTGGAGTGCCTTAGCGGAGTACAATGAGCAGTTCTTC
CAWSALAEYNEQFF
>TRBJ1-1|TRBV2|-|-
TGTGCCAGCACCCCAGGCCGAAACAAAGCTTTCTTT
CASTPGRNKAFF
>TRBJ2-3|TRBV6-5|-|-
TGTGCCAGCAGTTACACGGGGGTCACAGATACGCAGTATTTT
CASSYTGVTDTQYF
>TRBJ1-2|TRBV7-9|TRBD1|-
TGTGCCAGCAGCAGGGGGCTCGGAGATGGCTACACCTTC
CASSRGLGDGYTF
>TRBJ2-2|TRBV9|TRBD2|once
TGTGCCAGCAGCGTAGCCGGGGGGAGGACCGGGGAGCTGTTTTTT
CASSVAGGRTGELFF
>TRBJ1-1|TRBV5-6|-|-
TGTGCCAGCAGCTTCTTAGCGACGAACACTGAAGCTTTCTTT
CASSFLATNTEAFF
>TRBJ1-1|TRBV5-1|-|-
TGCGCCAGCAGCTTGGTTACAAGCGGTACTGAAGCTTTCTTT
CASSLVTSGTEAFF
>TRBJ1-6|TRBV6-5|TRBD1|-
TGTGCCAGCAGTTACTCCGGGACAGGGTATTCACCCCTCCACTTT
CASSYSGTGYSPLHF
>TRBJ2-2|TRBV9|TRBD2|-
TGTGCCAGCAGCGTACTAGCGGGAGGGACGAACACCGGGGAGCTGTTTTTT
CASSVLAGGTNTGELFF
>TRBJ1-3|TRBV29-1|-|once
TGCAGCGTTGAAGGGCCCGGAAGGACAACTGGAAACACCATATATTTT
CSVEGPGRTTGNTIYF
>TRBJ2-1|TRBV2|TRBD2|once
TGTGCCAGCACTACGGGACTAGACTTCAATGAGCAGTTCTTC
CASTTGLDFNEQFF
>TRBJ2-7|TRBV7-8|-|once
TGTGCCAGCAGCTTGAAGGGGGGGGCCTACGAGCAGTACTTC
CASSLKGGAYEQYF
>TRBJ1-5|TRBV19|-|-
TGTGCCAGTACTGCCCGCGGCGATAGCAATCAGCCCCAGCATTTT
CASTARGDSNQPQHF
>TRBJ2-2|TRBV30|-|once
TGTGCCTGGCTAGCGACAGGGTCGAACACCGGGGAGCTGTTTTTT
CAWLATGSNTGELFF
>TRBJ1-1|TRBV18|-|-
TGTGCCAGCTCACCCAGGAACATGAACACTGAAGCTTTCTTT
CASSPRNMNTEAFF
>TRBJ1-3|TRBV3-1/TRBV3-2|-|-
TGTGCCAGCACCATTGGGCCTGGAAACACCATATATTTT
CASTIGPGNTIYF